Sequencing of this TCR beta chain was carried out in a study of T cell responses to AZD1222 COVID-19 vaccine. The data were produced by immunoSEQ multiplex PCR, yet TCRdb's version contains in-frame clones alone and is incomplete. In the table there are 120,000 or so clones, about 93% of which are singletons. The study pooled second doses at about 4 or about 12 weeks. Germline-derived CDR1 and CDR2 are LGHDT and YNNKEL (reference sequence). CDR3 size: 17 residues. Trimming removed 7 bases from V and 2 bases from J; junction bases left unmatched: 9. The chain uses TRBV3-1 (or the pseudogene TRBV3-2) and TRBJ2-5; the match to TRBD2 covers 14 bases. The source material was peripheral blood, sampled 28 days after the second AZD1222 dose. This clonotype was obtained from an adult who received the AZD1222 COVID-19 vaccine. The CDR3 nucleotides read TGTGCCAGCACCCGGCGGACTAGCGGGGGGACTCAAGAGACCCAGTACTTC. Translated: CASTRRTSGGTQETQYF.